The clone carrying this T cell receptor beta chain is a singleton in its sample. Its antigen remains unknown. Primers: 60 Vbeta forward and 13 Jbeta reverse. Profiled with immunoSEQ multiplex PCR; TCRdb holds only in-frame clones, not every one. The sample lists 180,000 or so clones; approximately 80% were seen once. This sample is part of a study of cytomegalovirus exposure and HLA in healthy donors. The overall study: HLA-typed donors were the source of 83 million or so unique TCRs held in an early data release.

Trimming took off 0 bases at V and 0 bases at J, with 13 bases between the two ends. There are 16 residues in the CDR3. Germline loops: CDR1 SGHRS, CDR2 YFSETQ. Donors were ostensibly healthy at sampling, although undocumented immune exposures were probable. Broader study findings: TCR beta V segments were, for the most part, productive about 87% or about 30% of the time in an earlier analysis. Equally common other TCR beta chains were less clonally expanded than HLA-associated ones, a later analysis found.

This chain uses TRBV5-1 with TRBJ2-7; possible D gene TRBD2, 6 bases. The sequencing input was PBMCs. This sequence originates from a girl under 18 in good health and CMV-seropositive. Written as DNA, the CDR3 is TGCGCCAGCAGCTTGGCCGGAGGGGTAGGCTCCTACGAGCAGTACTTC. Its protein product is CASSLAGGVGSYEQYF.